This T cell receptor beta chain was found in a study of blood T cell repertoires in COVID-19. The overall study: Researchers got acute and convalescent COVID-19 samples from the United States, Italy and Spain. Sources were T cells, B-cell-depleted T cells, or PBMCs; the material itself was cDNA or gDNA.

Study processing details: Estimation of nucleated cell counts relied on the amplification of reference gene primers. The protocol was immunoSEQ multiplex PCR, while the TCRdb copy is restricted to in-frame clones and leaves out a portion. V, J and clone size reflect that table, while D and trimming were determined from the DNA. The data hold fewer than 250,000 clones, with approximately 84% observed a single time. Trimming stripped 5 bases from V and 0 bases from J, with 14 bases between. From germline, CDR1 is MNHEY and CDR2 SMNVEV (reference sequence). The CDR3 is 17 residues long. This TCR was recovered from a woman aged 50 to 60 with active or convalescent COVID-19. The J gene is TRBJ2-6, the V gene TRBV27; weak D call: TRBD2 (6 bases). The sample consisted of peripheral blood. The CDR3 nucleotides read TGTGCCAGCAGTCCGGCGGGGCGGTACTCTGGGGCCAACGTCCTGACTTTC. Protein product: CASSPAGRYSGANVLTF.